This T cell receptor beta chain was retrieved from a study of graft-versus-host responses after intestinal transplantation (dated by TCRdb to the early 2020s). The study in broad terms: The transplants that recipients received were multivisceral, liver-intestinal, or isolated intestinal. All recipients received anti-thymocyte globulin induction followed by maintenance tacrolimus and steroids for around three years. After intestinal transplantation, graft-versus-host and host-versus-graft alloreactive T cell clones in the graft, circulation and bone marrow were tracked using bulk TCR-beta CDR3 sequencing. To identify alloreactive clones, pre-transplant mixed lymphocyte reaction products were sequenced and then compared with unstimulated pre-transplant donor and recipient T cells. The cohort enrolled some 24 intestinal transplant recipients, one of whom was a retransplant, and 3 patients without pretransplant specimens were excluded. A peak of at least 4% donor T cells among recipient peripheral blood mononuclear cells was the definition used for donor T cell macrochimerism. Samples from a few later patients were sequenced in-house on an Illumina MiSeq with MiXCR processing rather than by the commercial service.

This clone was picked up one time. This clone's antigen is unknown. Base qualities are missing; no much larger clone stands one base away. After transplant, bone marrow was aspirated from the posterior iliac crest or from another site chosen by the physician. Findings and caveats that apply to the study as a whole: GvH clones were detected in recipient bone marrow, and some of these GvH clones were observed earlier in ileal mucosa or blood, consistent with an intestinal mucosal origin. High GvH to HvG T cell clonal ratios were observed in the allografts of patients with donor T cell macrochimerism. Conclusions were limited by the relatively low number and heterogeneity of intestinal transplant patients. Early after transplant, declines in HvG clones were associated with peak levels of circulating GvH clones.

The CDR1 and CDR2 encoded by the germline V gene are LGHNA and YNFKEQ. The germline V end is reduced by 3 bases and the J end by 4 bases; junction bases left unmatched: 8. The CDR3 runs 16 residues from the cysteine to the phenylalanine. Only the CDR3 part of the read is kept: 48 bases, read in frame from the first base. Libraries came from the immunoSEQ multiplex PCR assay. High-throughput TCR-beta CDR3 sequencing of genomic DNA from most patients was performed by Adaptive Biotechnologies. Processing in the source paper ran as follows. Adaptive's ImmunoSEQ software supplied the TCR sequencing data for about 18 patients, while MiXCR and VDJtools were used to process a few other patients. CDR3 nucleotide sequences shared between donor and recipient were removed because the origin of such sequences could not be assigned. To count as alloreactive, a clone needed at least 2-fold expansion over unstimulated cells and a minimum CFSE-low frequency of 0.002% (template counts) or 0.001% (read counts). Mappable clones were those detected in sequenced pre-transplant spleen, lymph node, or MLR CFSE-low populations of the donor or recipient. The cumulative frequency of alloreactive clones was calculated as a percentage of all sequences, weighted by copy number. In its TCRdb copy, this immuneACCESS table keeps in-frame sequences only and misses some clones. Where compared with another copy, unresolved V genes explain less than half of these, and the others have no known cause. The V and J calls and clone size come from that table; D and trimming were worked out from the DNA. This sample is represented by some 14,000 clones; more than 70% of them were singletons. Over 6.5% of the sample goes to the ten largest clones.

The chain employs TRBV4-2 and TRBJ2-5; 10 middle bases align to TRBD1. Sample: bone marrow, taken approximately 130 days after intestinal transplantation. The receptor's source is a human patient who received an intestinal transplant, so some T cells may come from the graft donor. The CDR3 protein is CASSHTGQGRIETQYF. The bases are TGTGCCAGCAGCCATACGGGACAGGGGAGGATAGAGACCCAGTACTTC.